The rows below give T cell receptor beta chains drawn from one sample of a study of cytomegalovirus exposure and HLA in healthy donors. Some clones are missing from TCRdb's copy, which holds only in-frame ones; the method was immunoSEQ multiplex PCR. The sample records approximately 150,000 clones, approximately 80% being singletons. The sequencing sample was made of PBMCs. These receptors came from a woman aged 40 to 49 in good health and CMV-seropositive. Each CDR3 is given with its conserved first and last residue. The D gene is left open where the match is weak. Size tells how often a clone was seen (once, few, many) or the class of an expanded clone, and some rows leave it out.

clone_size j_call v_call d_call cdr3_nt cdr3_aa
- TRBJ2-7 TRBV7-9 - TGTGCCAGCAGCGTCTTAGATTACGAGCAGTACTTC CASSVLDYEQYF
- TRBJ2-4 TRBV18 TRBD1 TGTGCCAGCTCGTCCCGGGGGACAGGGGGCAAGGCGGACATTCAGTACTTC CASSSRGTGGKADIQYF
- TRBJ2-6 TRBV5-1 - TGCGCCAGCAACGACCAGGGACATGGTGGGGCCAACGTCCTGACTTTC CASNDQGHGGANVLTF
- TRBJ1-3 TRBV7-9 TRBD1 TGTGCCAGCAGCTCAACCGGGACAGGACCTGGAAACACCATATATTTT CASSSTGTGPGNTIYF
- TRBJ1-6 TRBV7-2 - TGTGCCAGCAGCTTAGTTCAGGGGTTGGATTCACCCCTCCACTTT CASSLVQGLDSPLHF
- TRBJ2-7 TRBV29-1 TRBD1 TGCAGCGTTGGTCGGGACAGGGCCGAGCAGTACTTC CSVGRDRAEQYF
- TRBJ1-1 TRBV28 TRBD1 TGTGCCAGCAGGGCCACAGGGGGGACTGAAGCTTTCTTT CASRATGGTEAFF
- TRBJ2-4 TRBV25-1 TRBD2 TGTGCCAGCAGTGACGGATTACGGGGGGGAAACATTCAGTACTTC CASSDGLRGGNIQYF
- TRBJ1-5 TRBV10-3 - TGTGCCATCAGTGAGTCACGGGTAGATCAGCCCCAGCATTTT CAISESRVDQPQHF
once TRBJ1-1 TRBV2 - TGTGCCAGCTGTGTTGGGCCCTCGAACACTGAAGCTTTCTTT CASCVGPSNTEAFF
- TRBJ1-3 TRBV4-1 TRBD1 TGCGCCAGCAGCCAAGTGGGGACAGGGGGCGGAAACACCATATATTTT CASSQVGTGGGNTIYF
- TRBJ2-1 TRBV27 TRBD2 TGTGCCACCAGACTAGCAGTTAACAATGAGCAGTTCTTC CATRLAVNNEQFF
once TRBJ1-5 TRBV5-4 TRBD1 TGTGCCAGCAGCTTCGACAGGGGAGGTCAGCCCCAGCATTTT CASSFDRGGQPQHF
- TRBJ1-5 TRBV28 TRBD1 TGTGCCAGCAGTTTCTTCCGGACAGGGGGTGTTGGCAATCAGCCCCAGCATTTT CASSFFRTGGVGNQPQHF
- TRBJ2-3 TRBV6-5 TRBD1 TGTGCCAGCAGTTCGCTTGGACAGGGCCTACTAGATACGCAGTATTTT CASSSLGQGLLDTQYF
- TRBJ1-5 TRBV6-1 TRBD1 TGTGCCAGCAACCTTGGACAGGGCGGCAATCAGCCCCAGCATTTT CASNLGQGGNQPQHF
- TRBJ1-1 TRBV19 - TGTGCCAGTAGTATCCTAGGAGGCACTGAAGCTTTCTTT CASSILGGTEAFF
- TRBJ2-2 TRBV7-8 TRBD1 TGTGCCAGCAGCTTAGAAATGGCAGGGGGTCTCGGGGAGCTGTTTTTT CASSLEMAGGLGELFF
- TRBJ1-2 TRBV13 TRBD1 TGTGCCAGCAGCCGACCTGAGTCACACAGGGGTGACTATGGCTACACCTTC CASSRPESHRGDYGYTF
- TRBJ2-1 TRBV6-5 - TGTGCCAGCAACCTACTACCGAGCTCCTACAATGAGCAGTTCTTC CASNLLPSSYNEQFF
- TRBJ2-7 TRBV28 - TGTGCCAGCAGTTTCTATGGTTACGAGCAGTACTTC CASSFYGYEQYF
once TRBJ2-3 TRBV12-5 TRBD2 TGTGCTAGTGGTTTTCACGGGGGAGCGGGAGCAGATACGCAGTATTTT CASGFHGGAGADTQYF
- TRBJ1-6 TRBV6-1 TRBD1 TGTGCCAGCAGTGAATCGGGACAGGGTGATAATTCACCCCTCCACTTT CASSESGQGDNSPLHF
few TRBJ1-2 TRBV7-2 - TGTGCCAGCAGCTTAGACGGGGGCTACACCTTC CASSLDGGYTF
- TRBJ1-1 TRBV30 - TGTGCCTGGAGAACAAACCTGAACACTGAAGCTTTCTTT CAWRTNLNTEAFF
- TRBJ2-7 TRBV25-1 - TGTGCCAGCAGTGAGGGCGGGGGCCACGAGCAGTACTTC CASSEGGGHEQYF
- TRBJ1-2 TRBV28 - TGTGCCAGCAGTTTCGTGGGGGCGCCTGGCTACACCTTC CASSFVGAPGYTF
- TRBJ1-3 TRBV7-6 TRBD1 TGTGCCAGCAGCTCTAGGACAGGGAATGGAAACACCATATATTTT CASSSRTGNGNTIYF
- TRBJ1-5 TRBV10-2 - TGCGCCAGCAGTGGGCCAAATAATCAGCCCCAGCATTTT CASSGPNNQPQHF
- TRBJ1-1 TRBV30 - TGTGCCTGGAGGGGACTCCTGGGGACTGAAGCTTTCTTT CAWRGLLGTEAFF
- TRBJ2-1 TRBV7-9 TRBD2 TGTGCCAGCAGCGGATCCGAGGGAGGGCCTGGCTCCTACAATGAGCAGTTCTTC CASSGSEGGPGSYNEQFF
- TRBJ1-1 TRBV9 - TGTGCCAGCAGCGTCCGGGGAAACACTGAAGCTTTCTTT CASSVRGNTEAFF
- TRBJ2-7 TRBV6-7 - TGTGCCAGCAGCTGCACAGGAGTCGAGCAGTACTTC CASSCTGVEQYF
many TRBJ1-3 TRBV5-6 - TGTGCCAGCAGCTTGCAGGGCTCTGGAAACACCATATATTTT CASSLQGSGNTIYF
- TRBJ2-7 TRBV7-2 TRBD1 TGTGCCAGCAGCCCCCAGGGGGCTCCCTACGAGCAGTACTTC CASSPQGAPYEQYF
- TRBJ2-7 TRBV5-3 - TGTGCCAGAACCTCCCCATGGGAGTACGAGCAGTACTTC CARTSPWEYEQYF
- TRBJ2-7 TRBV7-2 - TGTGCCAGCAGCTTTGAAACGGTTACCTACGAGCAGTACTTC CASSFETVTYEQYF
- TRBJ2-3 TRBV12-5 - TGTGCTAGTGGTTTGCAAGGGGGGGCAGGAGATACGCAGTATTTT CASGLQGGAGDTQYF
- TRBJ1-2 TRBV2 - TGTGCCAGCAGCGGGATACAGGGTGGCGGCTACACCTTC CASSGIQGGGYTF
few TRBJ2-2 TRBV11-2 TRBD2 TGTGCCAGCCGGACTAGCGGGGGCCGGAACACCGGGGAGCTGTTTTTT CASRTSGGRNTGELFF